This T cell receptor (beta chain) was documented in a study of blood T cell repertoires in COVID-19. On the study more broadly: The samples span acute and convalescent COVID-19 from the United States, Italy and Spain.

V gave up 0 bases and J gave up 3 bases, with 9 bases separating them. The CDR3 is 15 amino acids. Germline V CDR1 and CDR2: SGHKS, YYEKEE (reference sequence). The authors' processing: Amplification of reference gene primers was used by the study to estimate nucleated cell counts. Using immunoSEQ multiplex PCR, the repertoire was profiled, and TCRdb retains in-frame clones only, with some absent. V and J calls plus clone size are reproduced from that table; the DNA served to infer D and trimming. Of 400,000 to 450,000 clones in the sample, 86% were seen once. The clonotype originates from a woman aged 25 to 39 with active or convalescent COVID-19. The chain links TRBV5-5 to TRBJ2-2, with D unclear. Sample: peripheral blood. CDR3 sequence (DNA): TGTGCCAGCAGCTTGGCCCAGGTGGACACCGGGGAGCTGTTTTTT. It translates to CASSLAQVDTGELFF.